This is a list of T cell receptor beta chains from one sample in a study of blood T cell repertoires in COVID-19. This table comes from immunoSEQ multiplex PCR, and its TCRdb copy is limited to in-frame clones, with some not included. The sample yields about 58,000 clones, roughly 89% seen once. Sequencing used peripheral blood. These receptors all stem from a man aged 60-69 years with active COVID-19. Both conserved end residues are part of each CDR3. A D gene is named only where the DNA matches it firmly. Some rows have no size entry. The others give once, few or many, or a class for an expanded clone.

D: NA; J: TRBJ2-6; size: NA; V: TRBV6-4; DNA: TGTGCCAGCAGTGACTCGACAGCATCTGGGGCCAACGTCCTGACTTTC; CDR3: CASSDSTASGANVLTF
D: TRBD1; J: TRBJ1-6; size: NA; V: TRBV7-9; DNA: TGTGCCAGCAGCTCGACAGGGGGCGGGAATTCACCCCTCCACTTT; CDR3: CASSSTGGGNSPLHF
D: TRBD2; J: TRBJ2-1; size: NA; V: TRBV7-9; DNA: TGTGCCAGCAGCGACAGACTAGCGGGATACAATGAGCAGTTCTTC; CDR3: CASSDRLAGYNEQFF
D: TRBD1; J: TRBJ2-5; size: NA; V: TRBV27; DNA: TGTGCCAGCAGGATAAACACGGACAGGTGGACGGAGACCCAGTACTTC; CDR3: CASRINTDRWTETQYF
D: TRBD1; J: TRBJ1-1; size: NA; V: TRBV28; DNA: TGTGCCAGCAGGACCGGGACAGGGGTCCCTGAAGCTTTCTTT; CDR3: CASRTGTGVPEAFF
D: TRBD2; J: TRBJ2-5; size: NA; V: TRBV4-2; DNA: TGTGCCAGCAGCCAAGGGGTAGCGGGAGGGCCTGGAGAGACCCAGTACTTC; CDR3: CASSQGVAGGPGETQYF
D: TRBD1; J: TRBJ1-5; size: NA; V: TRBV6-2/TRBV6-3; DNA: TGTGCCAGCACCCCCGGGACAGGGGGTTGGAGCAATCAGCCCCAGCATTTT; CDR3: CASTPGTGGWSNQPQHF
D: NA; J: TRBJ2-1; size: NA; V: TRBV9; DNA: TGTGCCCCCGGTGAGGCGAGGAATGAGCAGTTCTTC; CDR3: CAPGEARNEQFF
D: NA; J: TRBJ2-7; size: few; V: TRBV27; DNA: TGTGCCAGCAGTTTCAAGGGGGACTACGAGCAGTACTTC; CDR3: CASSFKGDYEQYF
D: TRBD1; J: TRBJ1-1; size: NA; V: TRBV2; DNA: TGTGCCAGCAGTGTAGAGGGGGCGGGTACTGAAGCTTTCTTT; CDR3: CASSVEGAGTEAFF
D: TRBD1; J: TRBJ1-6; size: NA; V: TRBV6-2/TRBV6-3; DNA: TGTGCCAGCAGTTACCCCGGGACAGGAGCCTATAATTCACCCCTCCACTTT; CDR3: CASSYPGTGAYNSPLHF
D: NA; J: TRBJ1-5; size: NA; V: TRBV4-1; DNA: TGCGCCAGCAGCCAACGGAGTCAGCCCCAGCATTTT; CDR3: CASSQRSQPQHF
D: NA; J: TRBJ1-1; size: few; V: TRBV28; DNA: TGTGCCAGCACCCCGGTTGTCAGGGGAAAAACTGAAGCTTTCTTT; CDR3: CASTPVVRGKTEAFF
D: TRBD2; J: TRBJ2-3; size: NA; V: TRBV6-2/TRBV6-3; DNA: TGTGCCAGCAGCCAAGTCGTGGGGGGGAGTACGCAGTATTTT; CDR3: CASSQVVGGSTQYF
D: TRBD2; J: TRBJ2-1; size: NA; V: TRBV11-2; DNA: TGTGCCAGCAGCTCGCTTGCGGGAGGGAACAATGAGCAGTTCTTC; CDR3: CASSSLAGGNNEQFF
D: TRBD1; J: TRBJ2-2; size: NA; V: TRBV2; DNA: TGTGCCAGCAGCAGGGACAGCTCGAACACCGGGGAGCTGTTTTTT; CDR3: CASSRDSSNTGELFF
D: TRBD2; J: TRBJ2-1; size: few; V: TRBV4-2; DNA: TGTGCCAGCAGCCCGTCAGGGACTAGCGGGAGGCAACACAATGAGCAGTTCTTC; CDR3: CASSPSGTSGRQHNEQFF
D: TRBD1; J: TRBJ2-5; size: NA; V: TRBV19; DNA: TGTGCCAGTAGTATCCCCCCCGGGACAGGGAAGGAAGAGACCCAGTACTTC; CDR3: CASSIPPGTGKEETQYF
D: NA; J: TRBJ2-3; size: once; V: TRBV11-1; DNA: TGTGCCAGCAGCTTAGAAGGGAGCATTAACACAGATACGCAGTATTTT; CDR3: CASSLEGSINTDTQYF
D: TRBD1; J: TRBJ2-7; size: NA; V: TRBV3-1/TRBV3-2; DNA: TGTGCCAGCAGCCAACAACAGGGGGCCCTCCCCTACGAGCAGTACTTC; CDR3: CASSQQQGALPYEQYF
D: NA; J: TRBJ1-5; size: NA; V: TRBV12-3/TRBV12-4; DNA: TGTGCCAGCAGTTTAAGGAGTAATCAGCCCCAGCATTTT; CDR3: CASSLRSNQPQHF
D: TRBD1; J: TRBJ1-1; size: NA; V: TRBV6-1; DNA: TGTGCCAGCAGTGATTTTCGGGACAGCCAGAACACTGAAGCTTTCTTT; CDR3: CASSDFRDSQNTEAFF
D: NA; J: TRBJ2-2; size: NA; V: TRBV12-3/TRBV12-4; DNA: TGTGCCAGCACTCGACTCGCCGGGGAGCTGTTTTTT; CDR3: CASTRLAGELFF
D: NA; J: TRBJ1-6; size: NA; V: TRBV7-2; DNA: TGTGCCAGCAGCTCAGCCTATTCACCCCTCCACTTT; CDR3: CASSSAYSPLHF
D: TRBD2; J: TRBJ2-1; size: NA; V: TRBV7-9; DNA: TGTGCCAGCAGCTCTTTCCTGGGACTAGCGGGTTACAATGAGCAGTTCTTC; CDR3: CASSSFLGLAGYNEQFF
D: NA; J: TRBJ1-1; size: NA; V: TRBV19; DNA: TGTGCCAGAGACACAGATGAAGCTTTCTTT; CDR3: CARDTDEAFF
D: TRBD1; J: TRBJ1-2; size: NA; V: TRBV30; DNA: TGTGCCTGGAGTTTTTCCCCGGGACAGGGGTTGGACGGCTACACCTTC; CDR3: CAWSFSPGQGLDGYTF
D: NA; J: TRBJ1-6; size: NA; V: TRBV5-1; DNA: TGCGCCAGCACCGACAGTAGCTCCTATAATTCACCCCTCCACTTT; CDR3: CASTDSSSYNSPLHF
D: NA; J: TRBJ2-2; size: few; V: TRBV5-5; DNA: TGTGCCAGCAGCTTGGATAGCGGGGAGCTGTTTTTT; CDR3: CASSLDSGELFF
D: NA; J: TRBJ2-2; size: NA; V: TRBV7-3; DNA: TGTGCCAGCAGCCCCTATTCATACACCGGGGAGCTGTTTTTT; CDR3: CASSPYSYTGELFF
D: TRBD1; J: TRBJ1-2; size: NA; V: TRBV25-1; DNA: TGTGCCAGCAGTGTGGGACAGGGAAACTATGGCTACACCTTC; CDR3: CASSVGQGNYGYTF
D: NA; J: TRBJ2-2; size: NA; V: TRBV6-5; DNA: TGTGCCAGCAGTCTTATATCGGACACCGGGGAGCTGTTTTTT; CDR3: CASSLISDTGELFF
D: NA; J: TRBJ1-6; size: few; V: TRBV5-6; DNA: TGTGCCAGCACCCTTGCGGATTATAATTCACCCCTCCACTTT; CDR3: CASTLADYNSPLHF
D: TRBD2; J: TRBJ2-1; size: NA; V: TRBV7-2; DNA: TGTGCCAGCAGCTCACTTAGCGGGAACTACAATGAGCAGTTCTTC; CDR3: CASSSLSGNYNEQFF